A selection of T cell receptor beta chains follows, all from one sample in a study of regulatory T cells in long-lasting Graves disease. TCRdb reanalysed the multiplex PCR reads using MiXCR and keeps one entry per CDR3 protein. The sample includes a few hundred thousand distinct CDR3 sequences, roughly 20% of them seen just once. The sample in question was peripheral blood mononuclear cells (PBMCs), obtained when the disease was refractory, from a patient treated with antithyroid drugs. The receptors were sampled from a woman aged 40 to 55 with Graves disease. CDR3s include the opening cysteine and the closing phenylalanine or tryptophan. Each record gives: V gene, clone size, J gene, D gene, CDR3 DNA, CDR3 protein. The D gene is left open where the match is weak. Only some rows state a clone size, as once, few, many or a class for expanded clones.

>TRBV25-1|many|TRBJ1-6|.
TGTGCCAGCAGTGAATACAGGGAATCACCCCTCCACTTT
CASSEYRESPLHF
>TRBV28|many|TRBJ1-2|.
TGTGCCAGCAGTATACAGGGAGCTAACTATGGCTACACCTTC
CASSIQGANYGYTF
>TRBV11-2|few|TRBJ2-1|.
TGTGCCAGCAGGCCCCGCATAAGGCGGGATGACTACAATGAGCAGTTCTTC
CASRPRIRRDDYNEQFF
>TRBV10-1|many|TRBJ2-2|.
TGCGCCAGCGGCCAGGGCACCGGGGAGCTGTTTTTT
CASGQGTGELFF
>TRBV5-1|many|TRBJ2-7|.
TGCGCCAGCAGCATGGGCCAGGAGAAACTACACGAGCAGTACTTC
CASSMGQEKLHEQYF
>TRBV9|.|TRBJ1-3|.
TGTGCCAGCAGCGTAGTTGACTCTGGAAACACCATATATTTT
CASSVVDSGNTIYF
>TRBV29-1|few|TRBJ1-2|.
TGCAGCGTTGTTGGTCCAGCCCCTGGCTATGGCTACACCTTC
CSVVGPAPGYGYTF
>TRBV12-5|.|TRBJ2-3|TRBD1
TGTGCTAGTGGTTCCGGACAGGGGGAAACAGATACGCAGTATTTT
CASGSGQGETDTQYF
>TRBV6-2/TRBV6-3|.|TRBJ1-6|.
TGTGCCAGCAGTTACTCGAATAGGCAGGGAAGTTCACCCCTCCACTTT
CASSYSNRQGSSPLHF
>TRBV10-3|.|TRBJ1-4|.
TGTGCCATCAGGGAGGAAGGAGAAAAACTGTTTTTT
CAIREEGEKLFF
>TRBV28|.|TRBJ1-4|.
TGTGCCAGCAGCGAAGCTTTTAATGTAAAACTGTTTTTT
CASSEAFNVKLFF
>TRBV19|many|TRBJ1-6|TRBD1
TGTGCCAGTAGTGCGGGACAGGCGCTGTACAATTCACCCCTCCACTTT
CASSAGQALYNSPLHF
>TRBV10-3|many|TRBJ1-6|.
TGTGCCATCACCAGGGGCGTCGATAATTCACCCCTCCACTTT
CAITRGVDNSPLHF
>TRBV20-1|many|TRBJ2-7|TRBD2
TGCAGTGCTAGAGATCTTGAAAGCGGGAGGGCCGTCACCTACGAGCAGTACTTC
CSARDLESGRAVTYEQYF
>TRBV10-3|.|TRBJ2-7|.
TGTGCCACAAGCGCCAAGGTTGCCTCCTACGAGCAGTACTTC
CATSAKVASYEQYF
>TRBV28|.|TRBJ1-2|TRBD1
TGTGCCAGCAGCCTTGACCTGGGACAGCGTAGAAACTATGGCTACACCTTC
CASSLDLGQRRNYGYTF
>TRBV2|many|TRBJ2-7|.
TGTGCCAGCAACGGCCCGAATTGGGACGTCTCCTACGAGCAGTACTTC
CASNGPNWDVSYEQYF
>TRBV6-1|.|TRBJ2-5|.
TGTGCCAGCAGCCGAAAAATACAAGACCTAAGTCAAGAGACCCAGTACTTC
CASSRKIQDLSQETQYF
>TRBV2|.|TRBJ2-2|TRBD1
TGTGTGGGACAGGGGACCGCCGGGGAGCTGTTTTTT
CVGQGTAGELFF
>TRBV12-3/TRBV12-4|many|TRBJ2-7|TRBD2
TGTGCCAGCATGGGACTAGCGGGCCCTACCTCCTACGAGCAGTACTTC
CASMGLAGPTSYEQYF
>TRBV10-1|few|TRBJ2-7|.
TGCGCCAGCAGTGAGTCTGGCCGGTCCTACGAGCAGTACTTC
CASSESGRSYEQYF
>TRBV10-3|few|TRBJ1-4|.
TGTGCCATCAGTGACAGGAATGAAAAACTGTTTTTT
CAISDRNEKLFF
>TRBV6-1|many|TRBJ1-5|.
TGTGCCAGCCGTAACGGGGGTTTGTTCAATCAGCCCCAGCATTTT
CASRNGGLFNQPQHF
>TRBV12-3/TRBV12-4|.|TRBJ2-1|.
TGTGCCAGCACCACGGGGATAGGACGGGGTGAGCAGTTCTTC
CASTTGIGRGEQFF
>TRBV19|.|TRBJ1-2|TRBD1
TGTGCCAGTAGTCCTACAGGGGGCGGATCTGGCTACACCTTC
CASSPTGGGSGYTF
>TRBV28|many|TRBJ2-7|.
TGTGCCAGCCATTTTTCTCCGGTGAGCTCCTACGAGCAGTACTTC
CASHFSPVSSYEQYF
>TRBV7-9|.|TRBJ1-3|.
TGTGCCAGCACTTCATTCAGGGGCCACTCTGGAAACACCATATATTTT
CASTSFRGHSGNTIYF
>TRBV30|few|TRBJ1-5|TRBD1
TGTGCCTGGAGTCCGACAGGGTCAAATCAGCCCCAGCATTTT
CAWSPTGSNQPQHF
>TRBV5-1|few|TRBJ2-5|.
TGCGCCAGCAGCCTCGGGATCAAAGAGACCCAGTACTTC
CASSLGIKETQYF
>TRBV6-1|.|TRBJ1-3|.
TGTGCCAGCCGCCCCCCCGGGGGACGAAACACCATATATTTT
CASRPPGGRNTIYF
>TRBV2|many|TRBJ1-4|.
TGTGCCAGCAGTGTTGGCGCAGGAGTGGGTAATGAAAAACTGTTTTTT
CASSVGAGVGNEKLFF
>TRBV6-1|many|TRBJ2-2|.
TGTGCCAGCAGTAGGGAATTCCGATCCGCCGGGGAGCTGTTTTTT
CASSREFRSAGELFF
>TRBV11-2|many|TRBJ1-5|.
TGTGCCAGCAGCTTGGGGGGAAGTCAGCCCCAGCATTTT
CASSLGGSQPQHF
>TRBV9|few|TRBJ1-2|.
TGTGCCAGCAGCGTAGGGGGGGAGGACTATGGCTACACCTTC
CASSVGGEDYGYTF
>TRBV9|few|TRBJ2-7|.
TGTGCCAGCAGCGTAGAGGGCAGGGTGGTCTCCGAGCAGTACTTC
CASSVEGRVVSEQYF
>TRBV28|many|TRBJ2-5|TRBD2
TGTGCCAGCAAGTTTACGGGAGGGCCCCCAGAGACCCAGTACTTC
CASKFTGGPPETQYF
>TRBV12-3/TRBV12-4|many|TRBJ2-2|TRBD2
TGTGCCAGCTCAAGGTGGGCTAGCGGGAACACCGGGGAGCTGTTTTTT
CASSRWASGNTGELFF
>TRBV6-1|few|TRBJ2-3|TRBD1
TGTGCCAGCAGAAGACAGGGAGCAGATACGCAGTATTTT
CASRRQGADTQYF
>TRBV20-1|.|TRBJ2-4|TRBD1
TGCAGTCCCTCCGGGACAGGGGGCGGAGGGGACATTCAGTACTTC
CSPSGTGGGGDIQYF
>TRBV20-1|.|TRBJ2-6|.
TGCAGTGAAAATGAGGCAGGTGTACCCTCTGGGGCCAACGTCCTGACTTTC
CSENEAGVPSGANVLTF
>TRBV13|many|TRBJ1-2|.
TGTGCCAGCAGCCCCCGACCGCAACGGGGCTATGGCTACACCTTC
CASSPRPQRGYGYTF
>TRBV10-3|many|TRBJ2-7|.
TGTGCCATCAGTGAGTCGAGAGGGGCGGGGTACGAGCAGTACTTC
CAISESRGAGYEQYF
>TRBV7-2|few|TRBJ2-2|.
TGTGCCAGCAGACCGGACTCCCTCGCGAACACCGGGGAGCTGTTTTTT
CASRPDSLANTGELFF
>TRBV30|.|TRBJ2-1|.
TGTGCCTGGACAAGGGGGGGGCATGGCAATGAGCAGTTCTTC
CAWTRGGHGNEQFF
>TRBV4-1|.|TRBJ1-4|.
TGCGCCAGCAGCCCCCTCGGGGGACTTCTAAATGAAAAACTGTTTTTT
CASSPLGGLLNEKLFF
>TRBV27|many|TRBJ2-7|.
TGTGCCAGCAGTGGGGGGTTAATGGTCCCGGACGAGCAGTACTTC
CASSGGLMVPDEQYF
>TRBV5-1|.|TRBJ2-1|.
TGCGCCAGCAGCTTAAGCGGGAAGGGGGGTAATGAGCAGTTCTTC
CASSLSGKGGNEQFF
>TRBV19|.|TRBJ2-2|TRBD1
TGTGCCAGTAGTACACGACAGGGCTTCAACACCGGGGAGCTGTTTTTT
CASSTRQGFNTGELFF
>TRBV7-2|.|TRBJ2-3|.
TGTGCCAGCAGCTTACCTAGGACCGCAGATACGCAGTATTTT
CASSLPRTADTQYF
>TRBV12-3/TRBV12-4|many|TRBJ1-5|.
TGTGCCAGCAACGAGGGCACCTACAATCAGCCCCAGCATTTT
CASNEGTYNQPQHF
>TRBV11-2|many|TRBJ2-3|.
TGTGCCAGCAGCCCACGACTAGTCGTGGATACGCAGTATTTT
CASSPRLVVDTQYF
>TRBV20-1|.|TRBJ1-2|TRBD1
TGCAGTGCCAGAGGACAGGGGGGCTATGGCTACACCTTC
CSARGQGGYGYTF
>TRBV7-8|few|TRBJ2-7|TRBD1
TGTGCCAGCAGCGCGGGACAGGTCTACGAGCAGTACTTC
CASSAGQVYEQYF
>TRBV12-3/TRBV12-4|many|TRBJ1-5|.
TGTGCCAGCAGTTTACGGGGGGGCTTGAATCAGCCCCAGCATTTT
CASSLRGGLNQPQHF
>TRBV7-9|few|TRBJ1-5|.
TGTGCCAGCAGCTTAGTTTTGGGATCCCAGCATTTT
CASSLVLGSQHF